Listed below are T cell receptor beta chains from one sample, sequenced in a study of CD8 T cells in Susac syndrome. TCRdb re-called the immunoSEQ multiplex PCR reads with MiXCR, one entry per CDR3 protein. The table has about 84,000 distinct CDR3 sequences, 95% to 96% seen once. Specimen: CD8+ T cells from PBMCs. Source of these receptors: a human donor with Susac syndrome. Both conserved end residues are part of each CDR3. The D gene is left open where the match is weak. Clone size appears in some rows only: once, few, many, or a class for an expanded clone.

d_gene	j_gene	v_gene	abundance	CDR3nt	CDR3aa
.	TRBJ2-6	TRBV11-3	.	TGTGCCAGCAGCACTCCAGGGGCCAACGTCCTGACTTTC	CASSTPGANVLTF
TRBD1	TRBJ1-1	TRBV27	.	TGTGCCAGCAGCCTACAGGGGGCGAACACTGAAGCTTTCTTT	CASSLQGANTEAFF
TRBD2	TRBJ2-1	TRBV25-1	.	TGTGCCAGCAGTGAGGTGGGGAGGGCGGGCCCCTACAATGAGCAGTTCTTC	CASSEVGRAGPYNEQFF
.	TRBJ2-7	TRBV28	.	TGTGCCAGCAGCCCCCCCCCGCGGGACGAGCAGTACTTC	CASSPPPRDEQYF
TRBD1	TRBJ2-7	TRBV25-1	.	TGTGCCAGCAGCCACACTACAGGGGCCGCCTACGAGCAGTACTTC	CASSHTTGAAYEQYF
.	TRBJ2-7	TRBV11-1	.	TGTGCCAGCAGCTTTACGGAGACGCAGTACTTC	CASSFTETQYF
TRBD1	TRBJ2-3	TRBV20-1	.	TGCAGTGCTAGAGATTCCCTCTGGGACAGACGCACAGATACGCAGTATTTT	CSARDSLWDRRTDTQYF
.	TRBJ2-1	TRBV29-1	.	TGCAGCGTCATGACCCTACAGGACGGGTTCTTC	CSVMTLQDGFF
.	TRBJ1-1	TRBV30	.	TGTGCCTTACCCGGGAGAACGAACACTGAAGCTTTCTTT	CALPGRTNTEAFF
.	TRBJ2-2	TRBV29-1	.	TGCAGCGGGGGACACCCGAACACCGGGGAGCTGTTTTTT	CSGGHPNTGELFF
.	TRBJ2-4	TRBV27	.	TGTGCCAGCAGTTTAGCGGGACGGTCAAACATTCAGTACTTC	CASSLAGRSNIQYF
.	TRBJ1-2	TRBV20-1	.	TGCAGTGCCATAGACAGGAACTATGGCTACACCTTC	CSAIDRNYGYTF
.	TRBJ1-2	TRBV29-1	.	TGCAGCGTTGAGGGTTATGGCTACACCTTC	CSVEGYGYTF
TRBD2	TRBJ2-5	TRBV7-9	.	TGTGCCAGCAGCCCCACCGGGACTAGCGAAGAGACCCAGTACTTC	CASSPTGTSEETQYF
.	TRBJ1-2	TRBV12-3/TRBV12-4	once	TGTGCCAGCAGTTTTGGCGGATTTGTCCCAACCTTC	CASSFGGFVPTF
TRBD1	TRBJ1-5	TRBV20-1	.	TGCAGTGCCGCGGACAGGGGAGAACATCAGCCCCAGCATTTT	CSAADRGEHQPQHF
.	TRBJ2-5	TRBV9	.	TGTGCCAGCAGCGTAGTTCCGGGGGCCCCAGAGACCCAGTACTTC	CASSVVPGAPETQYF
.	TRBJ2-1	TRBV29-1	.	TGCAGCGTTGAAGGGTTCTTGAGATGGCACAATGAGCAGTTCTTC	CSVEGFLRWHNEQFF
.	TRBJ2-7	TRBV14	.	TGTGCCAGCAGCCAAGGTAAATCGCGGGTAACCTACGAGCAGTACTTC	CASSQGKSRVTYEQYF
TRBD1	TRBJ2-7	TRBV29-1	.	TGCAGCGCCCAAGGACAGGGGAACGGCGAGCAGTACTTC	CSAQGQGNGEQYF
.	TRBJ2-5	TRBV3-1	.	TGTGCCAGCAGCCCGGACACCTCGGGGCAAGAGACCCAGTACTTC	CASSPDTSGQETQYF
.	TRBJ2-3	TRBV5-6	.	TGTGCCAGCAGCTTGGGGATAGATACGCAGTATTTT	CASSLGIDTQYF
.	TRBJ2-2	TRBV20-1	.	TGCAGTGCCCGTTCTTACGTCACCGGGGAGCTGTTTTTT	CSARSYVTGELFF
TRBD2	TRBJ2-1	TRBV6-4	.	TGTGCCAGCAGTGACTCTAGCGGGGGGGCCAATGAGCAGTTCTTC	CASSDSSGGANEQFF
TRBD1	TRBJ2-7	TRBV6-2/TRBV6-3	.	TGTGCCAGCAGTTTCCTTACAGGGGGCAACGACGAGCAGTACTTC	CASSFLTGGNDEQYF
.	TRBJ2-5	TRBV13	.	TGTGCCAGCAGCTTAGATAGGGCCGGCGAGACCCAGTACTTC	CASSLDRAGETQYF
TRBD1	TRBJ1-2	TRBV24-1	.	TGTGCCACCAGTGACCAGACCGGGACAGGGGGCTTCGGTGGCTACACCTTC	CATSDQTGTGGFGGYTF
.	TRBJ2-1	TRBV2	.	TGTGCCAGCGGCCCCGGGGGACTTAACAATGAGCAGTTCTTC	CASGPGGLNNEQFF
.	TRBJ2-3	TRBV12-3/TRBV12-4	.	TGTGCCAGCAGTTTATCCCGAGTCACAGATACGCAGTATTTT	CASSLSRVTDTQYF
.	TRBJ2-7	TRBV28	.	TGTGCCAGCAGCCCGCCCTCGGGGAGGACATCCTACGAGCAGTACTTC	CASSPPSGRTSYEQYF
TRBD2	TRBJ2-1	TRBV6-4	.	TGTGCCAGCAGTGAACTAGCGGGGGGCACCTCCTACAATGAGCAGTTCTTC	CASSELAGGTSYNEQFF